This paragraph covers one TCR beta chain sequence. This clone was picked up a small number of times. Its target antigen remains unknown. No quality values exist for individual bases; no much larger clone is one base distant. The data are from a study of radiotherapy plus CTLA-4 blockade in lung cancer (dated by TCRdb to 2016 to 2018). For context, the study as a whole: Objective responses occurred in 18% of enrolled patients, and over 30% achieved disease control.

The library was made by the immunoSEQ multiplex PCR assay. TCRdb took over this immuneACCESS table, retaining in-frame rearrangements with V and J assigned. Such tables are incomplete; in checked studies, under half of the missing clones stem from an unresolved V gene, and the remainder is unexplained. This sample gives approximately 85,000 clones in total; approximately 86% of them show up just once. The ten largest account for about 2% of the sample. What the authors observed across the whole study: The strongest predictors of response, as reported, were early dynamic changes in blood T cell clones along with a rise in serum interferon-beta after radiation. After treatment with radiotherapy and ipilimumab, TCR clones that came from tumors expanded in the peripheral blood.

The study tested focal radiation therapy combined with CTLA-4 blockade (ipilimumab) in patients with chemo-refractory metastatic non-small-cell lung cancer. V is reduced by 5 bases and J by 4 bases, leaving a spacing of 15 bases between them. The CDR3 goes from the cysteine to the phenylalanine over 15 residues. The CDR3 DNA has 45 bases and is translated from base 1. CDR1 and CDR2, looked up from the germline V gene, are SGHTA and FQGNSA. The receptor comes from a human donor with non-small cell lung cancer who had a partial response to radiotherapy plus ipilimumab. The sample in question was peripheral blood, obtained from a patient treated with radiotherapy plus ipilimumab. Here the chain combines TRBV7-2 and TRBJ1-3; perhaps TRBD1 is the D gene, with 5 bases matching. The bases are TGTGCCAGCAGCCGCCAAGGGGCGAAGGGAAACACCATATATTTT. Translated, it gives CASSRQGAKGNTIYF.